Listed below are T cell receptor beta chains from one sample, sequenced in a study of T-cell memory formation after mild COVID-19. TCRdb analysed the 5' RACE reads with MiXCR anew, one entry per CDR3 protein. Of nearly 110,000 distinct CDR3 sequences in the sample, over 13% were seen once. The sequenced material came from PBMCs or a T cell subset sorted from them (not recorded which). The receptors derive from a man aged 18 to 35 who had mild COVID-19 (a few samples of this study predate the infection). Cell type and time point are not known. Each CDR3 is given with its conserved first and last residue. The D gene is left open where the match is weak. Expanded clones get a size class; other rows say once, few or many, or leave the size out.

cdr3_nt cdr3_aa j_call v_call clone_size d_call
TGTGCCAGCAGCTTAGTGTACGAGCAGTACTTC CASSLVYEQYF TRBJ2-7 TRBV11-2 few -
TGTGCCAGGCCGGGGGTAACAAGTCAGTACTCTGAAGCTTTCTTT CARPGVTSQYSEAFF TRBJ1-1 TRBV2 - -
TGTGCCAGCTCATCGACAGGGGCGGGAAATCAGCCCCAGCATTTT CASSSTGAGNQPQHF TRBJ1-5 TRBV18 - TRBD1
TGTGCCAGCAGCTTTTTACTAGCGGGAGTCAATGAGCAGTTCTTC CASSFLLAGVNEQFF TRBJ2-1 TRBV7-8 - TRBD2
TGCGCCAGCAGCTGGACCGCAGGGGGTACAGATACGCAGTATTTT CASSWTAGGTDTQYF TRBJ2-3 TRBV5-1 - TRBD1
TGCGCCAGCAGCCACCGCGGGGGCGACTCCGAGCAGTACTTC CASSHRGGDSEQYF TRBJ2-7 TRBV4-1 - -
TGTGCCAGCAGCCCCGAACTAGCGGGGGAGGGAGAGACCCAGTACTTC CASSPELAGEGETQYF TRBJ2-5 TRBV7-7 - TRBD2
TGTGCCAGCAGCCAAGGATATACAACCTCTAACTATGGCTACACCTTC CASSQGYTTSNYGYTF TRBJ1-2 TRBV5-5 few -
TGTGCCAGCAGTTTGAGGGGGAAGACCAAAAACATTCAGTACTTC CASSLRGKTKNIQYF TRBJ2-4 TRBV27 few -
TGTGCCAGCAGCTTAGCCATCCTTCAGGTGACCCAGTACTTC CASSLAILQVTQYF TRBJ2-5 TRBV7-6 - -
TGCGCCAGCAGCGCGAAGGGGGGGCCGGAGACCCAGTACTTC CASSAKGGPETQYF TRBJ2-5 TRBV5-1 many -
TGTGCCAGCAGCACTGAGTGGGCCAGTCAGACAGATACGCAGTATTTT CASSTEWASQTDTQYF TRBJ2-3 TRBV4-2 few -
TGTGCCAGCAGCTTAGTTACGGTCCATGAGCAGTTCTTC CASSLVTVHEQFF TRBJ2-1 TRBV7-9 few -
TGTGCCAGCGGGGGTGTAATCGGGCGAGAAGCTTTCTTT CASGGVIGREAFF TRBJ1-1 TRBV6-5 few -
TGCGCCAGCAGCCAAGTGGCAGGCAATACCCAGCCCCAGCATTTT CASSQVAGNTQPQHF TRBJ1-5 TRBV4-1 - -
TGTGCCAGCAGCTCGACTAGCGGGGACACCGGGGAGCTGTTTTTT CASSSTSGDTGELFF TRBJ2-2 TRBV7-8 - TRBD2
TGCGCCAGCAGCCAAGGAGGGGTAGGTTCACCCCTCCACTTT CASSQGGVGSPLHF TRBJ1-6 TRBV4-1 few -
TGTGCCAGTCGGGACAGGGGGCACACTGAAGCTTTCTTT CASRDRGHTEAFF TRBJ1-1 TRBV6-5 few TRBD1
TGTGCCAGCAGTTACTCACCGTACTATGGCTACACCTTC CASSYSPYYGYTF TRBJ1-2 TRBV6-2/TRBV6-3 - -
TGTGCCAGCAGCCCTAGGGGGGTTTCCTACAATGAGCAGTTCTTC CASSPRGVSYNEQFF TRBJ2-1 TRBV11-2 - -
TGTGCCAGCAGCCTAACAGGGATTTACACCTTC CASSLTGIYTF TRBJ1-2 TRBV5-4 - -
TGTGCCAGCAGCGGAGCAGGGGGTCACTATGGCTACACCTTC CASSGAGGHYGYTF TRBJ1-2 TRBV7-9 few TRBD1
TGCAGTGCTCCAGGGGCTAGCGGGGGAACAGATACGCAGTATTTT CSAPGASGGTDTQYF TRBJ2-3 TRBV20-1 - TRBD2
TGTGCCACCAGTGATCCCCAGCGGGATTCCTACAATGAGCAGTTCTTC CATSDPQRDSYNEQFF TRBJ2-1 TRBV24-1 many TRBD2
TGTGCCAGCAGTTACCCAGGGACAGGGCGGCAGCCCCAGCATTTT CASSYPGTGRQPQHF TRBJ1-5 TRBV6-2/TRBV6-3 few TRBD1
TGTGCCAGCAGTTCACCCGGCCATGAGCAGTTCTTC CASSSPGHEQFF TRBJ2-1 TRBV12-3/TRBV12-4 few -
TGTGCCACCAGTTCTAGCGGGCCTCAAGAGACCCAGTACTTC CATSSSGPQETQYF TRBJ2-5 TRBV24-1 - TRBD2
TGTGCCAGCAGTTATGTGACAACGCGGCATGAGCAGTTCTTC CASSYVTTRHEQFF TRBJ2-1 TRBV6-5 - -
TGTGCCACCAGCAGGGGCAAGAGCTCCTACAATGAGCAGTTCTTC CATSRGKSSYNEQFF TRBJ2-1 TRBV15 few -
TGTGCCAGCAGCGAAGGCGGGGGGCCCTCCTACAATGAGCAGTTCTTC CASSEGGGPSYNEQFF TRBJ2-1 TRBV7-9 - TRBD2
TGTGCCAGCAGCCAAGTAGGGTATAACACCGGGGAGCTGTTTTTT CASSQVGYNTGELFF TRBJ2-2 TRBV3-1 - -
TGCGCCAGCAGTCAATCGAGGCGCTTT CASSQSRRF TRBJ2-3 TRBV23-1 - -
TGTGCCAGCAGCCAAGGTTTCTCCGGGTACAATGAGCAGTTCTTC CASSQGFSGYNEQFF TRBJ2-1 TRBV3-1 - -
TGTGCCAGCAGTTACGGGGAGCTACTGACGGTCATGTCTGGGGCCAACGTCCTGACTTTC CASSYGELLTVMSGANVLTF TRBJ2-6 TRBV6-2/TRBV6-3 - -
TGCAGCGTCCTCGAGACAGGGCTTGAGCAGTTCTTC CSVLETGLEQFF TRBJ2-1 TRBV29-1 - TRBD1
TGTGCCAGCAGCCCTCCGGCAGCAAGGGAGCAGTTCTTC CASSPPAAREQFF TRBJ2-1 TRBV7-9 - -
TGTGCCAGCAGCTTAATTGGGGACAATCGAAATTCGCCGGAAGCTTTCTTT CASSLIGDNRNSPEAFF TRBJ1-1 TRBV7-3 few -
TGTGCCAGCAGCATAATGGGCGGGGGGGACCAAGAGACCCAGTACTTC CASSIMGGGDQETQYF TRBJ2-5 TRBV28 - TRBD2
TGTGCCAGCAGTTACTTCCCATTGGATACGTTACGTTCCGGTGGCTACACCTTC CASSYFPLDTLRSGGYTF TRBJ1-2 TRBV6-5 - -
TGTGCCAGCAGCTTATTGCCGGCCGGGGAGCTGTTTTTT CASSLLPAGELFF TRBJ2-2 TRBV7-3 - -
TGTGCCAGCAGCGTAGGAGGGTACACAGATACGCAGTATTTT CASSVGGYTDTQYF TRBJ2-3 TRBV9 many -
TGCGCCAGCAGCCACCAAGGGAGTGAAGCTTTCTTT CASSHQGSEAFF TRBJ1-1 TRBV4-1 many -
TGTGCCAGCAGCCAAGGAGAGGGGAACAATGAGCAGTTCTTC CASSQGEGNNEQFF TRBJ2-1 TRBV4-2 - -
TGTGCCAGCAGCCAAAACAGGGGCTCTGGGGCCAACGTCCTGACTTTC CASSQNRGSGANVLTF TRBJ2-6 TRBV3-1 few TRBD1
TGCAGCGTTGAAGCGTTCGGGTCGGGGGGCCTCTACAATGAGCAGTTCTTC CSVEAFGSGGLYNEQFF TRBJ2-1 TRBV29-1 few -
TGTGCCAGCAGCTCAGGGGACGGTATGTCCGCTTTCTTT CASSSGDGMSAFF TRBJ1-1 TRBV7-9 - -
TGTGCCAGCAGTCCCGGACCAGCGGGTGGCTACACCTTC CASSPGPAGGYTF TRBJ1-2 TRBV12-3/TRBV12-4 - -
TGTGCCAGCAGCCCAGGGACAGTTGCTGTTGGCGAGCAGTACTTC CASSPGTVAVGEQYF TRBJ2-7 TRBV3-1 - TRBD1
TGCGCCAGCAGCCTGTCAGCGTTGGGGAACACTGAAGCTTTCTTT CASSLSALGNTEAFF TRBJ1-1 TRBV5-1 few -
TGTGCCAGCAGCCTTACAGGGGGCAATCAGCCCCAGCATTTT CASSLTGGNQPQHF TRBJ1-5 TRBV9 - TRBD1
TGCGCCAGCAGCCTTTATTTCAGGGGTGACTATGAAAAACTGTTTTTT CASSLYFRGDYEKLFF TRBJ1-4 TRBV5-1 - -
TGTGCCAGCAGCGCACGGGGGCCCCAGTACTTC CASSARGPQYF TRBJ2-5 TRBV7-9 - -